The 18 T cell receptor beta chains below were found in one sample sequenced in a study of blood T cell repertoires in COVID-19. Here immunoSEQ multiplex PCR was the method, and the copy in TCRdb shows in-frame clones only, minus some. The table has 65,000 to 80,000 clones, 80% to 90% seen once; the top ten hold approximately 4.2%. The sequencing sample was made of peripheral blood. The receptors derive from a man aged 45-65 years with active COVID-19.

The chain uses TRBV4-1 and TRBJ2-7, with D possibly being TRBD1 (6 bases). CDR3 length: 16 amino acids. V dropped 0 bases and J dropped 6 bases, with 18 bases sitting between them. Germline V CDR1 and CDR2: MGHRA, YSYEKL. CDR3 region: CASSQDSNRVPSEQYF. CDR3 DNA: TGCGCCAGCAGCCAAGATTCGAACAGGGTCCCCAGCGAGCAGTACTTC.

This rearrangement joins TRBV4-2 to TRBJ2-7, with 14 bases identical to TRBD2. Per germline, CDR1 LGHNA and CDR2 YNFKEQ. This CDR3 is built from 19 residues. The V segment lost 6 bases and the J segment 3 bases; nucleotides outside the gene matches: 16. CDR3 in amino acids: CASSIRLAGGPSGYYEQYF. The CDR3 DNA is TGTGCCAGCAGTATACGACTAGCGGGAGGGCCCTCCGGGTACTACGAGCAGTACTTC.

This clone was seen a single time. The rearrangement joins TRBV18 to TRBJ2-7, with D tentatively TRBD2 (6 bases). The CDR3 loop spans 15 amino acids. V gave up 0 bases and J gave up 3 bases, with 12 bases separating them. Germline lookup yields CDR1 KGHSH and CDR2 LQKENI. The CDR3 nucleotides read TGTGCCAGCTCACCACCGTCCGGGAGAAGCTACGAGCAGTACTTC. It is translated as CASSPPSGRSYEQYF.

The V call is TRBV19, the J call TRBJ2-7; the match to TRBD2 covers 10 bases. The V segment lost 4 bases and the J segment 4 bases; nucleotides outside the gene matches: 10. The CDR3 sequence is 16 residues long. The V gene's germline CDR1 is LNHDA and CDR2 SQIVND (reference sequence). The CDR3 DNA reads as TGTGCCAGTAGTACCTTCGGACTAGCGGAAAGGTACGAGCAGTACTTC. Protein product: CASSTFGLAERYEQYF. Together with reference TRBV19 and TRBJ2-7, the CDR3 gives the full variable domain: DGGITQSPKYLFRKEGQNVTLSCEQNLNHDAMYWYRQDPGQGLRLIYYSQIVNDFQKGDIAEGYSVSREKKESFPLTVTSAQKNPTAFYLCASSTFGLAERYEQYFGPGTRLTVT.

The chain carries TRBV27 and TRBJ2-5; D is perhaps TRBD2 (5 bases). Germline V CDR1 and CDR2: MNHEY, SMNVEV (reference sequence). The V and J ends lost 8 bases and 10 bases respectively, with 17 bases between them. This CDR3 region has 12 residues. In DNA, the CDR3 is TGTGCCAGCGGATACCATGATCGGGGCCAGTACTTC. Translation: CASGYHDRGQYF.

The rearrangement uses TRBV28 and TRBJ2-7, with 10 bases that match TRBD1. The CDR3 is made up of 15 amino acids. From germline, CDR1 is MDHEN and CDR2 SYDVKM. V lost 6 bases to trimming and J lost 2 bases; unmatched junction nucleotides: 7. The CDR3 sequence: CASRTATGGTYEQYF. CDR3 DNA sequence: TGTGCCAGCAGAACCGCGACAGGGGGCACCTACGAGCAGTACTTC.

V is TRBV3-1 (or the pseudogene TRBV3-2) and J is TRBJ2-3; unclear D gene. V shed 2 bases and J shed 3 bases, with 3 bases lying between them. CDR1 is LGHDT and CDR2 is YNNKEL in the germline V gene (reference sequence). The CDR3 sequence is 12 residues long. CDR3 bases: TGTGCCAGCAGCCAAATAACAGATACGCAGTATTTT. Amino acids: CASSQITDTQYF.

This chain links TRBV25-1 with TRBJ2-7, with a tentative D call TRBD1 (5 bases). The CDR3 is 13 residues long. Germline assignment: CDR1 MGHDK and CDR2 SYGVNS. Trimming stripped 3 bases from V and 5 bases from J, with 11 bases between. The CDR3 region is CASSDRASHEQYF. The CDR3 coding sequence is TGTGCCAGCAGTGACAGGGCTAGTCACGAGCAGTACTTC.

The chain employs TRBV5-4 and TRBJ2-1; 8 bases align to TRBD2. Germline CDR1 is SGHNT and CDR2 is YYREEE (reference sequence). The CDR3 covers 14 residues. The V segment lost 4 bases and the J segment 6 bases; nucleotides outside the gene matches: 6. The CDR3 coding sequence is TGTGCCAGCAGCCGTGCCGGGACTAGCAATGAGCAGTTCTTC. This encodes CASSRAGTSNEQFF.

The CDR3 nucleotides are TGTGCCAGTAGTATTGGGGTAGCGCCGAACACTGAAGCTTTCTTT. It is translated as CASSIGVAPNTEAFF. The V gene is TRBV19, the J gene TRBJ1-1; the D is unclear. Trimming shortened V by 3 bases and J by 1 base, and 12 bases separated the two germline ends. Germline V gene lookup returns CDR1 LNHDA and CDR2 SQIVND (reference sequence). There are 15 residues in the CDR3.

The genes are TRBV7-2 and TRBJ1-1; D is uncertain. Germline loops: CDR1 SGHTA, CDR2 FQGNSA. The CDR3 contains 14 residues. V lost 2 bases and J lost 1, with 8 bases in between. The CDR3 DNA reads TGTGCCAGCAGCTTATTTCTAGCGAACACTGAAGCTTTCTTT. Translating gives CASSLFLANTEAFF. The variable domain in full, with the rest retrieved from reference TRBV7-2 and TRBJ1-1, is GAGVSQSPSNKVTEKGKDVELRCDPISGHTALYWYRQSLGQGLEFLIYFQGNSAPDKSGLPSDRFSAERTGGSVSTLTIQRTQQEDSAVYLCASSLFLANTEAFFGQGTRLTVV.

The CDR3 protein is CASSLYSGNTIYF. The DNA for the CDR3 is TGCGCCAGCAGCCTGTACTCTGGAAACACCATATATTTT. The V call is TRBV5-1, the J call TRBJ1-3; D remains unclear. The CDR3 runs 13 residues. Germline assignment: CDR1 SGHRS and CDR2 YFSETQ. V shed 4 bases and J shed 0 bases, with 5 bases lying between them.

The V and J genes are TRBV5-1 and TRBJ1-2; D might be TRBD1 (6 bases). Germline-derived CDR1 and CDR2 are SGHRS and YFSETQ. The length of the CDR3 is 14 residues. Trimming removed 2 bases from V and 2 bases from J, with 10 bases in between. CDR3: CASSFVDSNYGYTF. CDR3 DNA: TGCGCCAGCAGCTTTGTGGACAGCAACTATGGCTACACCTTC.

V is TRBV7-3 and J is TRBJ2-2; possible D gene TRBD2, 6 bases. Trimming shortened V by 5 bases and J by 7 bases, and 20 bases separated the two germline ends. Germline assignment: CDR1 SGHTA and CDR2 FQGTGA. The CDR3 has 16 amino acids. The CDR3 nucleotides are TGTGCCAGCAGCGAGTATGGACCGGGAGTCGGCGGGGAGCTGTTTTTT. Translation: CASSEYGPGVGGELFF.

V and J are TRBV10-2 and TRBJ2-1; no clear D gene. Germline lookup yields CDR1 WSHSY and CDR2 SAAADI. The CDR3 has 15 residues. V dropped 6 bases and J dropped 1 base, with 13 bases sitting between them. The CDR3 region has the DNA TGCGCCAGCAGGCCCCCGGGTCTGTCCTACAATGAGCAGTTCTTC. This translates into CASRPPGLSYNEQFF.

This clone was recorded once. V gene TRBV2 combines with J gene TRBJ1-4; D remains ambiguous. With 4 bases removed from V and 8 bases from J, the gap between germline ends came to 5 bases. The CDR3 loop spans 11 amino acids. From germline, CDR1 is SNHLY and CDR2 FYNNEI. CDR3 amino acids: CASSVSEKLFF. The CDR3 DNA reads TGTGCCAGCAGTGTATCCGAAAAACTGTTTTTT.

This clone has just one count. The genes are TRBV11-3 and TRBJ2-1, with no clear D. CDR1 and CDR2 from the germline V gene are SGHNT and YENEEA. Trimming shortened V by 0 bases and J by 8 bases, and 5 bases separated the two germline ends. The CDR3 has 12 residues. DNA for the CDR3: TGTGCCAGCAGCTTAGATATCGATGAGCAGTTCTTC. Translation gives CASSLDIDEQFF.

The chain recombines TRBV18 with TRBJ2-5, with a weak D call TRBD1 (8 bases). The CDR3 covers 13 residues. Germline V gives CDR1 KGHSH, CDR2 LQKENI. V lost 8 bases and J 7 bases, leaving 17 bases between the germline ends. The CDR3 DNA sequence: TGTGCCAGCGGGCCGACAGGGGAGGGGACCCAGTACTTC. Translated: CASGPTGEGTQYF.